This T cell receptor beta chain was sequenced during a study of T cells in Graves' hyperthyroidism and ophthalmopathy. Notes on the study in general: Classification by a 13 V-J model distinguished ophthalmopathy from stable hyperthyroidism. Among clonotypes expanded in thyroid above 0.001, most were also found in blood. Ophthalmopathy was predicted by the model a median of approximately 6.6 months ahead of onset.

Uncontrolled infection, other autoimmune disease, pregnancy or lactation disqualified patients from enrolment. Points on this clonotype: Its cognate antigen is unknown.

The trim removed 6 bases at V and 8 bases at J, leaving 6 bases unmatched. The CDR3 consists of 12 residues. Per the germline V gene, CDR1 is ENHRY and CDR2 is SYGVKD. The CDR3 regions of TCR beta were amplified from RNA transcripts. Primed by the HTBI set, a first-round RT-PCR was run on the TCR CDR3. TCRdb itself ran the multiplex PCR reads through MiXCR, one entry per CDR3 protein. The data contain about 640,000 distinct CDR3 sequences, just under 45% of them seen just once; the ten biggest clones take up less than 9%. The sample was peripheral blood or thyroid tissue (not recorded which). This chain links TRBV10-3 with TRBJ1-2; 7 positions agree with TRBD1. This receptor was identified in an adult man with Graves' disease, either hyperthyroidism or ophthalmopathy (not recorded which). CDR3 in amino acids: CAIRSGQRGYTF. CDR3 coding DNA: TGTGCCATCAGATCGGGACAGCGAGGCTACACCTTC.